Following are 13 T cell receptor beta chains from one sample sequenced in a study of T-cell reconstitution after alpha-beta-depleted transplantation in children. Unique molecular identifiers were incorporated into the prepared TCRbeta library. TCRdb ran MiXCR on the PCR reads and lists one entry per CDR3 protein. The top ten clones hold 98% of a sample with about 60,000 distinct CDR3 sequences, 44% of them seen once. This sample comprised PBMCs, mostly from graft donor cells, obtained 360 days after TCRalphabeta/CD19-depleted stem cell transplant. The receptors come from a male patient between 5 and 17 years old who had a stem cell transplant for acute lymphoblastic leukemia, so the T cells may come from the graft donor.

This clonotype was recorded a few times. The rearrangement joins TRBV28 to TRBJ1-2, with D hard to call. The CDR3 has 15 residues. Per germline, CDR1 MDHEN and CDR2 SYDVKM. Trimming left V 3 bases short and J 2 bases short, with 13 bases between. CDR3 coding DNA: TGTGCCAGCAGTTTTCAGAGGTCGGTAAACTATGGCTACACCTTC. This encodes CASSFQRSVNYGYTF.

This chain uses TRBV3-1 with TRBJ2-1; 8 nucleotides align to TRBD2. CDR1 is LGHDT, CDR2 YNNKEL, per germline (reference sequence). CDR3 length equals 14 residues. Trimming removed 1 base from V and 9 bases from J; junction bases left unmatched: 5. The CDR3 loop is CASSQGALAGEQFF. In nucleotides, the CDR3 is TGTGCCAGCAGCCAAGGGGCCCTAGCGGGTGAGCAGTTCTTC.

The chain links TRBV28 to TRBJ1-1; TRBD1 matches at 11 bases. Germline trimming cut 6 bases from V and 0 bases from J; bases unmatched to any gene: 9. CDR3 size: 17 residues. Germline CDR1 MDHEN, CDR2 SYDVKM. The chain's CDR3 is CASSSSPGQGVNTEAFF. The CDR3 bases are TGTGCCAGCAGCTCCTCTCCGGGACAGGGGGTGAACACTGAAGCTTTCTTT.

The chain combines TRBV27 with TRBJ1-1; D is unresolved. CDR1 and CDR2 from the germline V gene are MNHEY and SMNVEV (reference sequence). Trimming shortened V by 5 bases and J by 3 bases, and 13 bases separated the two germline ends. CDR3 size: 14 residues. CDR3 nucleotide sequence: TGTGCCAGCAGTATAACCTCAGCCTACACTGAAGCTTTCTTT. Protein product: CASSITSAYTEAFF.

The chain couples TRBV4-2 to TRBJ2-7; D unclear. The length of the CDR3 is 13 residues. Germline CDR1 LGHNA, CDR2 YNFKEQ. V lost 4 bases and J lost 0, with 7 bases in between. In DNA form, the CDR3 reads TGTGCCAGCAGCCCTGGGGACTCCTACGAGCAGTACTTC. Translating it yields CASSPGDSYEQYF.

The rearrangement links TRBV7-9 to TRBJ2-5; 7 bases are a match to TRBD1. With 6 bases clipped from V and 5 bases from J, the junction kept 9 bases outside the gene matches. Germline V gene data show CDR1 as SEHNR and CDR2 as FQNEAQ (reference sequence). This CDR3 has 14 amino acids. In nucleotides, the CDR3 is TGTGCCAGCAGTTTACAGGGGTGGAGGGAGACCCAGTACTTC. Amino acids: CASSLQGWRETQYF.

Here the CDR3 DNA reads TGCAGCGCCCGTGGGACAGGAGGCTTCATGGACACAGATACGCAGTATTTT. It translates to CSARGTGGFMDTDTQYF. The chain uses TRBV29-1 and TRBJ2-3; 8 bases align to TRBD1. CDR1 and CDR2 (germline): SQVTM, ANQGSEA. V gave up 7 bases and J gave up 2 bases; unmatched junction bases: 17. CDR3 size: 17 residues.

This clonotype occurred a few times. The chain has TRBV20-1 and TRBJ2-7, with D possibly being TRBD1 (5 bases). Germline CDR1 reads DFQATT; CDR2 reads SNEGSKA (reference sequence). The V gene lost 1 base and the J gene lost 4 bases, with 5 bases spanning the gap. This CDR3 has 11 amino acids. For the CDR3, the DNA is TGCAGTGCTAGAGCAGGGTACGAGCAGTACTTC. This codes for CSARAGYEQYF.

The genes are TRBV6-5 and TRBJ1-6; TRBD1 agrees at 9 bases. Losses at the gene ends were 0 bases for V and 9 bases for J; bases not matched to a gene: 3. The CDR3 consists of 15 residues. CDR1 MNHEY and CDR2 SVGAGI come from the germline V gene. CDR3 bases: TGTGCCAGCAGTTACTCACAGGGGGCAGCTTCACCCCTCCACTTT. This encodes CASSYSQGAASPLHF.

V and J are TRBV5-1 and TRBJ1-1, with unresolved D. This CDR3 region has 13 residues. Trimming left V 1 base short and J 5 bases short, with 9 bases between. Germline values: CDR1 SGHRS, CDR2 YFSETQ. The DNA for the CDR3 is TGCGCCAGCAGCTTGCTCGACAAAACTGAAGCTTTCTTT. This gives the protein CASSLLDKTEAFF.

The chain uses TRBV6-5 and TRBJ2-2; D not resolved. Germline V gene lookup returns CDR1 MNHEY and CDR2 SVGAGI. Trimming stripped 6 bases from V and 2 bases from J, with 1 base between. The CDR3 length is 11 residues. The DNA for the CDR3 is TGTGCCAGCAGCAACACCGGGGAGCTGTTTTTT. This gives the protein CASSNTGELFF.

V and J are TRBV12-3 or TRBV12-4 and TRBJ2-1; 7 nucleotides line up with TRBD2. J lost 12 bases, V lost 6 bases, and 11 bases had no gene match. The CDR3 covers 13 residues. This CDR3 is CASRATSAPSQFF. CDR3 sequence (DNA): TGTGCCAGCAGAGCCACTAGCGCCCCGTCGCAGTTCTTC.

This clonotype was found a few times. The rearrangement joins TRBV12-3 or TRBV12-4 to TRBJ2-4; 8 bases match TRBD1. The CDR3 runs 13 residues. V was clipped by 3 bases and J by 9 bases; unmatched bases: 4. CDR3 sequence reads: CASSFWDRIIQYF. The DNA for the CDR3 is TGTGCCAGCAGTTTCTGGGACAGGATCATTCAGTACTTC.